Detailed here is one T cell receptor beta chain. This record belongs to a study of blood T cell repertoires in COVID-19. Whole-study context: COVID-19 samples collected from the United States, Italy and Spain covered acute and convalescent phases.

Donors were grouped by their self-reported clinical history. Germline V lookup: CDR1 LNHDA, CDR2 SQIVND (reference sequence). CDR3 length: 17 amino acids. The junction had 7 bases not matched to a gene; V was cut back by 3 bases and J by 1 base. Repertoires were generated with immunoSEQ multiplex PCR, while TCRdb's copy carries only in-frame clones and drops some. The sample records around 160,000 clones, around 82% being singletons. Sequenced sample: PBMCs or T cells enriched from blood (not recorded which). V usage is TRBV19 and J usage is TRBJ2-3; 10 bases agree with TRBD2. The receptor was isolated from a man aged 35-49 years who had recovered from COVID-19. The CDR3: CASSIRSSGGRTDTQYF. DNA of the CDR3: TGTGCCAGTAGTATTCGGTCTAGCGGGGGTCGCACAGATACGCAGTATTTT.